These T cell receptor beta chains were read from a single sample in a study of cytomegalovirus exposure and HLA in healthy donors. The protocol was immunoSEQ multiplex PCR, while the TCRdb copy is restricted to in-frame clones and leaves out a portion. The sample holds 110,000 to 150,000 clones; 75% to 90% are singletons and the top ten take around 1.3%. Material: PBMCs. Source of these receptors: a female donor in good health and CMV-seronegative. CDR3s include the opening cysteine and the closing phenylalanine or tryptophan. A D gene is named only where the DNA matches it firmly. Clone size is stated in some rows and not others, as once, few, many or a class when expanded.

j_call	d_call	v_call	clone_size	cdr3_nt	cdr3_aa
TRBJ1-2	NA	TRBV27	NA	TGTGCCAGCAGTTTTACCGGGAACTATGGCTACACCTTC	CASSFTGNYGYTF
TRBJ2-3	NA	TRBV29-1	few	TGCAGCGTTGAAGATTCCGGGTATCGAGCGCCCGCACAGTATTTT	CSVEDSGYRAPAQYF
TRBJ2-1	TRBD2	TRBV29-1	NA	TGCAGCGTCGAATATAGCGGGCTTCCCTACAATGAGCAGTTCTTC	CSVEYSGLPYNEQFF
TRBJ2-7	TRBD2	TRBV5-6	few	TGTGCCAGCAGCCCGGGACTAGCGGTATACGAGCAGTACTTC	CASSPGLAVYEQYF
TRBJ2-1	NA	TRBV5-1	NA	TGCGCCAGCAGCCTGGACCAGCAGGGTGAGCAGTTCTTC	CASSLDQQGEQFF
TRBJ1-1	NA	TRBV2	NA	TGTGCCAGCAGTGTTACGGGATTGGACACTGAAGCTTTCTTT	CASSVTGLDTEAFF
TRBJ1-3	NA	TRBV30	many	TGTGCCTGGAGTGTATTCTTTTCTGGAAACACCATATATTTT	CAWSVFFSGNTIYF
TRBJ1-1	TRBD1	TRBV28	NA	TGTGCCAGCAGCCAATTATTAGGGGGCGGCCGGGGGGCTTTCTTT	CASSQLLGGGRGAFF
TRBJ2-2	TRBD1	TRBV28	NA	TGTGCCAGCAGTTTATTCGGGGACAGGACTTACACCGGGGAGCTGTTTTTT	CASSLFGDRTYTGELFF
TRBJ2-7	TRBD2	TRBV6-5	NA	TGTGCCAGCAGTTATGGGGAGGGTTATTACGAGCAGTACTTC	CASSYGEGYYEQYF
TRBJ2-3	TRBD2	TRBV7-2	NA	TGTGCCAGCAGCTTAGCTAGCGGGAGGTTGACAGATACGCAGTATTTT	CASSLASGRLTDTQYF
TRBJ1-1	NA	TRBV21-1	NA	TGTGCCAGCAGCAACTGGACTCCAAACACTGAAGCTTTCTTT	CASSNWTPNTEAFF
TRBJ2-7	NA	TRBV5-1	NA	TGCGCCAGCAGCTTGGTTCAGGGTCTTTACACTGTCTACGAGCAGTACTTC	CASSLVQGLYTVYEQYF
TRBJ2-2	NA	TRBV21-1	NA	TGTGCCAGCATCCTCGAGGGCAAAGCGAACACCGGGGAGCTGTTTTTT	CASILEGKANTGELFF
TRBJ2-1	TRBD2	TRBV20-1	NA	TGCAGTGCATGGACTAGAGCGCAGTTCTTC	CSAWTRAQFF
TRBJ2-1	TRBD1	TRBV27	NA	TGTGCCAGCGCCCAGACAGGGAATGAGCAGTTCTTC	CASAQTGNEQFF
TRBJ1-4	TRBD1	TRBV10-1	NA	TGCGCCAGCAGTGAGTTACCGGGACAGGGCAAAGGTGAAAAACTGTTTTTT	CASSELPGQGKGEKLFF
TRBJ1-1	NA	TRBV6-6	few	TGTGCCAGCACCTATATCCAGGGACATCTGAACACTGAAGCTTTCTTT	CASTYIQGHLNTEAFF
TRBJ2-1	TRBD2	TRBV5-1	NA	TGCGCCAGCGCTAACGGGAGAGTGGGGGGGGTCTTCTACAATGAGCAGTTCTTC	CASANGRVGGVFYNEQFF
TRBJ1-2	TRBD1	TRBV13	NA	TGTGCCAGCAGCACACGGACAGGGGGCTATGGCTACACCTTC	CASSTRTGGYGYTF
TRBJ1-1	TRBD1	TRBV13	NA	TGTGCCAGCAGCCCCGAGACAGGGCTGGAAACTGAAGCTTTCTTT	CASSPETGLETEAFF
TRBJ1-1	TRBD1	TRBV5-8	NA	TGTGCCAGCAGCCTAGACAGGGAGAACACTGAAGCTTTCTTT	CASSLDRENTEAFF
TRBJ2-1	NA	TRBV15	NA	TGTGCCACCAGCGGCCGATCGAATGAGCAGTTCTTC	CATSGRSNEQFF
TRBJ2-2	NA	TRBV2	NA	TGTGCCAGCAGTGAAGATTGGACAGCGAACACCGGGGAGCTGTTTTTT	CASSEDWTANTGELFF
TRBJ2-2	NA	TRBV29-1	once	TGCAGCGGACAGGGACTTCGGGGTACCGGGGAGCTGTTTTTT	CSGQGLRGTGELFF
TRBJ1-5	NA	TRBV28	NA	TGTGCCAGCAGTTTCCCTCACCAGGGCTCCAGCAATCAGCCCCAGCATTTT	CASSFPHQGSSNQPQHF
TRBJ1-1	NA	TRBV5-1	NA	TGCGCCAGCAGCTTAGGGGGTGGTAACCCTGAAGCTTTCTTT	CASSLGGGNPEAFF
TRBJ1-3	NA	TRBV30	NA	TGTGCCTGGAGACCAGGGGCCTCTGGAAACACCATATATTTT	CAWRPGASGNTIYF
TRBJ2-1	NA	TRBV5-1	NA	TGCGCCAGCAGCTCGGGGGAGATCTTCCAGGGCCTTAATGAGCAGTTCTTC	CASSSGEIFQGLNEQFF
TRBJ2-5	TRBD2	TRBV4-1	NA	TGCGCCAGCAGCCCTCCGACTAGCGGCCAAGAGACCCAGTACTTC	CASSPPTSGQETQYF
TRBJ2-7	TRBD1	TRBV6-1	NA	TGTGCCAGCAGCCCGGGACAGTCTCGCTACGAGCAGTACTTC	CASSPGQSRYEQYF
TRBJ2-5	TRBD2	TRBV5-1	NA	TGCGCCAGCAGCTTGGCGGCACTAGCGGAACAAGAGACCCAGTACTTC	CASSLAALAEQETQYF
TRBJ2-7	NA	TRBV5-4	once	TGTGCCAGCAGCGTCCGATTCGGGGGGCTCTACGAGCAGTACTTC	CASSVRFGGLYEQYF
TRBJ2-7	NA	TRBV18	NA	TGTGCCAGCTCACTATCGGACGAGCAGTACTTC	CASSLSDEQYF
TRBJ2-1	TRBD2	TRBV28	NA	TGTGCCTCCAAAAAACTAGCGCCTCCCTACAATGAGCAGTTCTTC	CASKKLAPPYNEQFF
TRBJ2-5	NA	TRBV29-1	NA	TGCAGCTCCCTCGCGTCCCAAGAGACCCAGTACTTC	CSSLASQETQYF